The 29 T cell receptor beta chains presented below share a single source sample, sequenced in a study of cytomegalovirus exposure and HLA in healthy donors. Both 60 Vbeta primers and 13 Jbeta primers went into the PCR. Profiled with immunoSEQ multiplex PCR; TCRdb holds only in-frame clones, not every one. The data hold 85,000 to 100,000 clones, with approximately 90% observed a single time. The material sequenced was PBMCs. These receptors came from a man between 18 and 29 years old in good health and CMV-seronegative.

V gene TRBV7-2 combines with J gene TRBJ2-1; TRBD2 matches at 12 bases. After removal of 2 bases from V and 11 bases from J, the junction contained 4 bases not matched to a gene. Germline lookup yields CDR1 SGHTA and CDR2 FQGNSA. The CDR3 is 14 residues long. As DNA, the CDR3 is TGTGCCAGCAGCTTAAGGCTAGCGGGAGGGAAGCAGTTCTTC. It encodes CASSLRLAGGKQFF.

The rearrangement links TRBV28 to TRBJ2-3; 9 bases are shared with TRBD2. CDR3 size: 18 residues. The V and J ends lost 3 bases and 11 bases, in that order; junction bases with no gene match: 21. Germline CDR1 reads MDHEN; CDR2 reads SYDVKM. The CDR3 reads CASSFYQIAGAPLRGQYF. CDR3 DNA: TGTGCCAGCAGTTTTTACCAAATAGCGGGAGCGCCCTTGAGAGGGCAGTATTTT.

V and J are TRBV7-9 and TRBJ1-1; TRBD1 is a possible D gene (6 bases). V dropped 5 bases and J dropped 11 bases, with 15 bases sitting between them. Germline values: CDR1 SEHNR, CDR2 FQNEAQ (reference sequence). CDR3 length equals 12 residues. This CDR3 reads CASSPEDRKAFF. The CDR3, as DNA: TGTGCCAGCAGCCCAGAGGACAGAAAGGCTTTCTTT.

The rearrangement links TRBV9 to TRBJ2-7; D may be TRBD1 (6 bases). Deletions cut 4 bases from V and 5 bases from J, with 13 bases between. This CDR3 region has 13 residues. In germline, CDR1 is SGDLS, CDR2 YYNGEE. The CDR3 coding sequence is TGTGCCAGCAGCCAAAAGCAGGGGCACGAGCAGTACTTC. It translates to CASSQKQGHEQYF. The whole variable domain, remainder taken from reference TRBV9 and TRBJ2-7, is DSGVTQTPKHLITATGQRVTLRCSPRSGDLSVYWYQQSLDQGLQFLIQYYNGEERAKGNILERFSAQQFPDLHSELNLSSLELGDSALYFCASSQKQGHEQYFGPGTRLTVT.

The chain is built from TRBV18 and TRBJ1-4; D gene unclear. The germline gives CDR1 KGHSH, CDR2 LQKENI. V shed 3 bases and J shed 5 bases, with 16 bases lying between them. There are 16 residues in the CDR3. Here the CDR3 reads CASSPPSSVVNEKLFF. In nucleotides, the CDR3 is TGTGCCAGCTCACCCCCAAGTTCGGTCGTGAATGAAAAACTGTTTTTT.

The chain employs TRBV20-1 and TRBJ2-7; D is uncertain. Germline CDR1 is DFQATT and CDR2 is SNEGSKA (reference sequence). The CDR3 has 10 amino acids. The V end lost 4 bases, the J end lost 9 bases, and 10 bases lay between the germline ends. The CDR3 spells CSAIQAPQYF. The DNA for the CDR3 is TGCAGTGCTATTCAGGCACCGCAGTACTTC.

The chain uses TRBV6-5 and TRBJ2-2; TRBD2 aligns across 9 bases. Germline V gene data show CDR1 as MNHEY and CDR2 as SVGAGI. J was trimmed by 4 bases and V by 5 bases; bases with no gene match: 5. This CDR3 is 15 amino acids long. The DNA of the CDR3 is TGTGCCAGCAGTCTACTAGCGGGTAGCACCGGGGAGCTGTTTTTT. Translation gives CASSLLAGSTGELFF.

Of note for this clone: This sample also contains other DNA sequences that code for the same CDR3. The gene calls are TRBV6-1 and TRBJ2-1; D perhaps matches TRBD2 (6 bases). Per germline, CDR1 MNHNS and CDR2 SASEGT. The CDR3 is 15 amino acids. The V and J ends lost 3 bases and 2 bases respectively, with 11 bases between them. The DNA of the CDR3 is TGTGCCAGCAGTGAGGATAGCGGAACCTACAATGAGCAGTTCTTC. Its protein is CASSEDSGTYNEQFF.

The CDR3 bases are TGTGCCAGCAAGGGACAGGGGTGGAGAAACACCATATATTTT. This encodes CASKGQGWRNTIYF. This chain connects TRBV28 to TRBJ1-3, with 10 bases lining up with TRBD1. The CDR3 totals 14 residues. The junction had 5 bases not matched to a gene; V was cut back by 7 bases and J by 5 bases. In germline, CDR1 is MDHEN, CDR2 SYDVKM. The whole variable domain, remainder taken from reference TRBV28 and TRBJ1-3, is DVKVTQSSRYLVKRTGEKVFLECVQDMDHENMFWYRQDPGLGLRLIYFSYDVKMKEKGDIPEGYSVSREKKERFSLILESASTNQTSMYLCASKGQGWRNTIYFGEGSWLTVV.

The chain carries TRBV19 and TRBJ2-1, with 7 bases lining up with TRBD1. The CDR3 is made up of 16 amino acids. The V gene's germline CDR1 is LNHDA and CDR2 SQIVND (reference sequence). Trimming took 6 bases from V and 1 from J; bases not matched to a gene: 9. CDR3 region: CASRQPGQSSYNEQFF. CDR3 DNA sequence: TGTGCCAGTAGACAACCGGGACAGTCTTCCTACAATGAGCAGTTCTTC. The full variable domain, completed using reference TRBV19 and TRBJ2-1, is DGGITQSPKYLFRKEGQNVTLSCEQNLNHDAMYWYRQDPGQGLRLIYYSQIVNDFQKGDIAEGYSVSREKKESFPLTVTSAQKNPTAFYLCASRQPGQSSYNEQFFGPGTRLTVL.

The rearrangement uses TRBV6-6 and TRBJ1-2; the D gene is possibly TRBD1 (5 bases). Germline V gene lookup returns CDR1 MNHNY and CDR2 SVGAGI (reference sequence). Trimming pared 8 bases from V and 3 bases from J, leaving 19 bases between. The CDR3 length is 15 residues. CDR3 coding DNA: TGTGCCAGCTGGGGGACTGGGGGACGTGACTATGGCTACACCTTC. Translation: CASWGTGGRDYGYTF.

The V call is TRBV10-3, the J call TRBJ2-7, with TRBD2 matching over 8 bases. J was trimmed by 0 bases and V by 5 bases; bases with no gene match: 9. There are 16 residues in the CDR3. CDR1 and CDR2 (germline): ENHRY, SYGVKD. CDR3 sequence reads: CAISPGRGATSYEQYF. CDR3 DNA sequence: TGTGCCATCAGTCCCGGGAGGGGAGCGACCTCCTACGAGCAGTACTTC.

This clone showed up just once. The junction differs from germline at one of its ends, possibly a read error. This rearrangement joins TRBV7-9 to TRBJ1-6, with D possibly being TRBD1 (6 bases). Germline assignment: CDR1 SEHNR and CDR2 FQNEAQ (reference sequence). This CDR3 is built from 16 residues. The CDR3 coding sequence is TGTTCCAGCAGCCACACGGGACAAACCTATAATTCACCCCTCCACTTT. Its translation: CSSSHTGQTYNSPLHF.

The chain is built from TRBV28 and TRBJ2-7, with 9 bases fitting TRBD1. V lost 1 base, J lost 1 base, and 2 bases stayed unmatched. Germline CDR1 is MDHEN and CDR2 is SYDVKM. The CDR3 consists of 15 residues. The CDR3 DNA reads as TGTGCCAGCAGTTTATCCGGGACAGGGTCCTACGAGCAGTACTTC. It is translated as CASSLSGTGSYEQYF.

The V call is TRBV7-3, the J call TRBJ2-1; the D is unclear. With 0 bases removed from V and 0 bases from J, the gap between germline ends came to 9 bases. Per germline, CDR1 SGHTA and CDR2 FQGTGA. CDR3 length: 16 residues. CDR3: CASSLTSPYSYNEQFF. In DNA form, the CDR3 reads TGTGCCAGCAGCTTAACGAGTCCCTACTCCTACAATGAGCAGTTCTTC.

In this sample, this clone turned up once. For the CDR3, the DNA is TGTGCCAGTAGTATTCACGGGAGCCTTCAGGAGACCCAGTACTTC. Translated: CASSIHGSLQETQYF. This rearrangement joins TRBV19 to TRBJ2-5, with D perhaps TRBD2 (6 bases). V was clipped by 3 bases and J by 5 bases, with 16 bases between them. The CDR3 has 15 amino acids. Germline V gives CDR1 LNHDA, CDR2 SQIVND (reference sequence).

The chain links TRBV19 to TRBJ2-7; D perhaps matches TRBD1 (6 bases). The CDR3 extends over 13 amino acids. Germline V gene data show CDR1 as LNHDA and CDR2 as SQIVND (reference sequence). Trimming took off 5 bases at V and 6 bases at J, with 14 bases between the two ends. CDR3 nucleotide sequence: TGTGCCAGTAGTGTCCACAGGGTGAGCGAGCAGTACTTC. Translating it yields CASSVHRVSEQYF.

The rearrangement links TRBV6-6 to TRBJ2-1; 12 bases map to TRBD2. Trimming at V came to 7 bases and at J to 10 bases, leaving 11 bases not matched to a gene. CDR3 length equals 15 residues. Germline-derived CDR1 and CDR2 are MNHNY and SVGAGI (reference sequence). The CDR3 nucleotides read TGTGCCAGCACCCGGGAGACTAGCGGGAGCCGCGAGCAGTTCTTC. Its translation is CASTRETSGSREQFF.

The CDR3 DNA sequence: TGTGCCAGCAGCGTCGAGGGTTCGGGGGAGCAGTACTTC. Its translation is CASSVEGSGEQYF. V is TRBV9 and J is TRBJ2-7; the D gene is possibly TRBD2 (5 bases). Germline V gives CDR1 SGDLS, CDR2 YYNGEE. Trimming took off 2 bases at V and 7 bases at J, with 13 bases between the two ends. This CDR3 has 13 amino acids.

V is TRBV9 and J is TRBJ2-1; possible D gene TRBD2, 5 bases. V lost 4 bases to trimming and J lost 7 bases, with 12 bases between them. The CDR3 totals 13 residues. Germline V lookup: CDR1 SGDLS, CDR2 YYNGEE. In DNA form, the CDR3 reads TGTGCCAGCAGCCCCGGAGGACGGAATGAGCAGTTCTTC. Residues: CASSPGGRNEQFF.

This clone is a singleton in its sample. The chain employs TRBV4-2 and TRBJ2-1; the D gene is possibly TRBD2 (7 bases). Trimming removed 0 bases at V and 8 bases at J, with 17 bases between. The germline CDR1 and CDR2 sequences are LGHNA and YNFKEQ. The CDR3 covers 16 residues. CDR3 loop: CASSQDLGGGSYEQFF. CDR3 DNA: TGTGCCAGCAGCCAAGATTTGGGGGGCGGGAGCTATGAGCAGTTCTTC.

The rearrangement joins TRBV6-6 to TRBJ1-1; possibly TRBD1 for D (5 bases). The CDR3 is made up of 15 amino acids. Trimming left V 0 bases short and J 1 base short, with 9 bases between. The germline V gene encodes CDR1 MNHNY and CDR2 SVGAGI (reference sequence). The CDR3 is CASSYSPGSNTEAFF. The CDR3 DNA follows: TGTGCCAGCAGTTACTCTCCAGGGTCGAACACTGAAGCTTTCTTT.

J is TRBJ2-7 and V is TRBV5-3, with 9 bases lining up with TRBD1. TRBV5-3 is classed as an ORF, of uncertain function. This CDR3 contains 19 residues. The junction had 25 bases not matched to a gene; V was cut back by 5 bases and J by 7 bases. CDR3 sequence reads: CARSSRESIPDRGSREQYF. In nucleotides, the CDR3 is TGTGCCAGAAGTTCAAGAGAGAGTATCCCGGACAGGGGCTCTCGGGAGCAGTACTTC.

The J gene is TRBJ2-1, the V gene TRBV9, with D maybe TRBD2 (5 bases). The germline V and J ends were trimmed by 0 bases and 6 bases, with 10 bases remaining between them. The CDR3 has 14 amino acids. Per germline, CDR1 SGDLS and CDR2 YYNGEE. The CDR3 DNA sequence: TGTGCCAGCAGCGTAGGAGGGTACGGCAATGAGCAGTTCTTC. Residues: CASSVGGYGNEQFF. Full variable domain (outside the CDR3, taken from reference TRBV9 and TRBJ2-1): DSGVTQTPKHLITATGQRVTLRCSPRSGDLSVYWYQQSLDQGLQFLIQYYNGEERAKGNILERFSAQQFPDLHSELNLSSLELGDSALYFCASSVGGYGNEQFFGPGTRLTVL.

For this clone: The junction does not match germline at one end; this may be a read error. This chain uses TRBV30 with TRBJ2-3, with 9 bases identical to TRBD2. CDR1 is GTSNPN, CDR2 SVGIG, per germline (reference sequence). The CDR3 is made up of 13 amino acids. The CDR3, as DNA: TGTGCCTGGAGTCGCGGGGGGGCAGATACGCGGTATTTT. Translation gives CAWSRGGADTRYF.

The chain joins TRBV5-1 to TRBJ2-3; possibly TRBD1 for D (5 bases). Germline-derived CDR1 and CDR2 are SGHRS and YFSETQ. Deletions cut 2 bases from V and 4 bases from J, with 14 bases between. This CDR3 is built from 15 residues. CDR3 sequence: CASSLERGRADTQYF. In DNA, the CDR3 is TGCGCCAGCAGCTTAGAAAGGGGTAGGGCAGATACGCAGTATTTT.

The V call is TRBV6-5, the J call TRBJ2-7, with 7 bases matching TRBD1. Germline CDR1 MNHEY, CDR2 SVGAGI. J gave up 0 bases and V 4 bases, and 6 bases lay outside the gene matches. This CDR3 region has 15 residues. Here the CDR3 reads CASSSRQGPSYEQYF. DNA for the CDR3: TGTGCCAGCAGTTCTCGACAGGGACCCTCCTACGAGCAGTACTTC.

The V gene is TRBV18, the J gene TRBJ2-3, with D hard to call. This CDR3 contains 13 residues. Germline loops: CDR1 KGHSH, CDR2 LQKENI. V shed 0 bases and J shed 3 bases, with 4 bases lying between them. The CDR3 coding sequence is TGTGCCAGCTCACCACCGTCGACAGATACGCAGTATTTT. Protein sequence: CASSPPSTDTQYF.

V usage is TRBV5-1 and J usage is TRBJ2-1, with 13 bases matching TRBD2. The germline CDR1 and CDR2 sequences are SGHRS and YFSETQ. This CDR3 is 17 amino acids long. Germline trimming cut 4 bases from V and 9 bases from J; bases unmatched to any gene: 13. This CDR3 is CASSPGTTSGRAAEQFF. CDR3 sequence (DNA): TGCGCCAGCAGCCCCGGGACAACTAGCGGGAGGGCAGCTGAGCAGTTCTTC.